These 9 T cell receptor beta chains originate from one sample sequenced in a study of CD8+ T cells in alopecia areata. The treatment is: oral pan-JAK inhibitor, 5-10 mg twice daily. TCR sequencing used cDNA made by reverse transcription of extracted RNA. Clones were sequenced by immunoSEQ multiplex PCR, and TCRdb holds only the in-frame ones, with some missing. The sample carries 35,000 to 45,000 clones, 92% recorded once. The specimen was CD8+ T cells sorted from blood, collected at week 24, from a patient treated with tofacitinib. The source is a human donor with alopecia areata.

V usage is TRBV5-4 and J usage is TRBJ2-3, with a weak D call TRBD1 (6 bases). V was clipped by 9 bases and J by 2 bases, with 13 bases between them. The germline gives CDR1 SGHNT, CDR2 YYREEE (reference sequence). The CDR3 runs to 13 residues. CDR3 in amino acids: CATHRTATDTQYF. CDR3 nucleotides: TGTGCCACACACCGGACAGCCACAGATACGCAGTATTTT.

This clone was found once. The chain couples TRBV12-1 to TRBJ2-3. TRBV12-1 has pseudogene status. CDR3 length equals 16 residues. Here the CDR3 DNA reads TGTGCCAGCAGCCACGTCGGTCGGGCAAGCACAGATACGCAGTATTTT. It specifies CASSHVGRASTDTQYF.

This chain connects TRBV25-1 to TRBJ2-5, with TRBD1 as a possible D gene (5 bases). TRBJ2-7 matches the DNA end more closely, so the J call is doubtful. CDR1 is MGHDK and CDR2 is SYGVNS in the germline V gene. This CDR3 is 11 amino acids long. The CDR3 nucleotides are TGTGCCAGCAGCGACAGCTACGAGCAGTACTTC. Translated, it gives CASSDSYEQYF.

The chain recombines TRBV6-5 with TRBJ2-7; the D is unclear. Germline lookup yields CDR1 MNHEY and CDR2 SVGAGI. The CDR3 has 13 amino acids. V gave up 0 bases and J gave up 7 bases, with 10 bases separating them. CDR3 amino acids: CASSYSKVGEQYF. The CDR3 region has the DNA TGTGCCAGCAGTTACTCGAAGGTCGGAGAGCAGTACTTC.

With regard to this clone: Given the absence of the conserved phenylalanine or tryptophan at the CDR3 end, a read error is likely. The rearrangement uses TRBV4-1 and TRBJ2-2; the D gene is possibly TRBD1 (7 bases). This CDR3 comprises 15 residues. CDR1 and CDR2 from the germline V gene are MGHRA and YSYEKL. V lost 3 bases and J lost 6, with 14 bases in between. The chain's CDR3 is CASSQGQRVAGELFL. For the CDR3, the DNA is TGCGCCAGCAGCCAGGGACAGCGGGTGGCCGGGGAGCTGTTTCTT.

The chain recombines TRBV6-5 with TRBJ2-5; D is possibly TRBD1 (7 bases). The DNA end lines up better with TRBJ2-7; the J call may be wrong. Germline V gene sequence: CDR1 MNHEY, CDR2 SVGAGI. The CDR3 totals 14 residues. DNA of the CDR3: TGTGCCAGCCGGGCAGGGGGGCCCTCCTACGAGCAGTACTTC. It encodes CASRAGGPSYEQYF.

V is TRBV29-1 and J is TRBJ2-3, with D possibly being TRBD1 (6 bases). Germline CDR1 SQVTM, CDR2 ANQGSEA. There are 12 residues in the CDR3. The V gene lost 3 bases and the J gene lost 6 bases, with 10 bases spanning the gap. The CDR3 protein is CSVEPDRDTQYF. The CDR3 coding sequence is TGCAGCGTTGAGCCCGACAGGGATACGCAGTATTTT.

V usage is TRBV28 and J usage is TRBJ2-7, with 10 bases that match TRBD1. The CDR3 sequence is 15 residues long. V was clipped by 6 bases and J by 6 bases; unmatched bases: 11. Germline V gene data show CDR1 as MDHEN and CDR2 as SYDVKM. Here the CDR3 reads CASRKTGTGVPEQYF. DNA of the CDR3: TGTGCCAGCAGAAAAACCGGGACAGGGGTCCCCGAGCAGTACTTC.

This chain uses TRBV27 with TRBJ1-1; 8 nucleotides match TRBD1. The CDR3 has 15 residues. Trimming removed 5 bases from V and 7 bases from J; junction bases left unmatched: 12. Germline V gene sequence: CDR1 MNHEY, CDR2 SMNVEV (reference sequence). As DNA, the CDR3 is TGTGCCAGCAGTCCGGATAGCGGGACAGGACTTGAAGCTTTCTTT. Translation gives CASSPDSGTGLEAFF.